The rows below give T cell receptor beta chains drawn from one sample of a study of blood T cell repertoires in COVID-19. TCRdb's copy holds only in-frame clones and misses some; the assay was immunoSEQ multiplex PCR. This table holds approximately 490,000 clones, 70% to 90% found once. The sample comprised PBMCs or T cells enriched from blood (not recorded which). These receptors all stem from a woman aged 60-70 years who had recovered from COVID-19. CDR3s include the opening cysteine and the closing phenylalanine or tryptophan. The D gene is left open where the match is weak. For some rows the clone size is stated as once, few or many, or as a class when expanded; others skip it.

TRBJ2-7 | . | . | TRBV2 | TGTGCCAGCAGAGTAATGGGCCACTACGAGCAGTACTTC | CASRVMGHYEQYF
TRBJ1-1 | . | TRBD1 | TRBV9 | TGTGCCAGCAGCGTAGGGGGACAGAGGAACACTGAAGCTTTCTTT | CASSVGGQRNTEAFF
TRBJ2-3 | . | . | TRBV10-1 | TGCGCCAGCAGTGAGCCGGGGTCTAGCACAGATACGCAGTATTTT | CASSEPGSSTDTQYF
TRBJ1-2 | . | . | TRBV23-1 | TGCGCCAGCAGTCACCCCGTCAGGGCCTATGGCTACACCTTC | CASSHPVRAYGYTF
TRBJ1-2 | . | TRBD1 | TRBV6-5 | TGTGCCAGCAGGGGGACAGTCTATGGCTACACCTTC | CASRGTVYGYTF
TRBJ1-1 | . | . | TRBV5-5 | TGTGCCAGCAGCTTGACAGCTTCGAACACTGAAGCTTTCTTT | CASSLTASNTEAFF
TRBJ1-6 | once | TRBD1 | TRBV3-1/TRBV3-2 | TGTGCCAGCAGTGTGACAGGGGGACGTAATTCACCCCTCCACTTT | CASSVTGGRNSPLHF
TRBJ1-6 | . | TRBD1 | TRBV7-8 | TGTGCCAGCAGCCGAGGGACAGGGGTTAATTCACCCCTCCACTTT | CASSRGTGVNSPLHF
TRBJ1-5 | . | TRBD1 | TRBV19 | TGTGCCAGTAGGATGGGACAGTTCAATCAGCCCCAGCATTTT | CASRMGQFNQPQHF
TRBJ2-2 | . | TRBD1 | TRBV7-9 | TGTGCCAGCAGCTCGGGACAGGGTAACTCCGGGGAGCTGTTTTTT | CASSSGQGNSGELFF
TRBJ1-5 | . | TRBD1 | TRBV18 | TGTGCCAGCTCAGCGACACGGCAGGGGGTTGGGAATCAGCCCCAGCATTTT | CASSATRQGVGNQPQHF
TRBJ2-3 | . | TRBD1 | TRBV6-1 | TGTGCCAGCAGTGATCAGGGGGCCATCAGCACAGATACGCAGTATTTT | CASSDQGAISTDTQYF
TRBJ1-1 | . | TRBD1 | TRBV30 | TGTGCCTTCAGGGGGGTGCCCACCTTCAACACTGAAGCTTTCTTT | CAFRGVPTFNTEAFF
TRBJ2-2 | . | . | TRBV24-1 | TGTGCCACCAGTGATTTGACAGGCACCGGGGAGCTGTTTTTT | CATSDLTGTGELFF
TRBJ1-3 | . | TRBD1 | TRBV9 | TGTGCCAGCAGCGTAGAGGGGGCAAGACAACCCGGAAACACCATATATTTT | CASSVEGARQPGNTIYF
TRBJ1-2 | . | . | TRBV10-3 | TGTGCCACCCGACGGGCCCCCCAGGGGTATGGCTACACCTTC | CATRRAPQGYGYTF
TRBJ2-3 | . | . | TRBV7-9 | TGTGCCAGCAGCTTAGAACTGATCACAGATACGCAGTATTTT | CASSLELITDTQYF
TRBJ2-2 | few | TRBD1 | TRBV5-1 | TGCGCCAGCAGGGGACAGGTGGGGGTCACCGGGGAGCTGTTTTTT | CASRGQVGVTGELFF
TRBJ1-6 | once | TRBD1 | TRBV5-5 | TGTGCCAGCACCCTCGGACAGGGTAATTCACCCCTCCACTTT | CASTLGQGNSPLHF
TRBJ1-2 | once | TRBD1 | TRBV10-3 | TGTGCCATCAGTGAGCAACAGGGGGCGTTAGGCTACACCTTC | CAISEQQGALGYTF
TRBJ1-6 | . | TRBD1 | TRBV2 | TGTGCCAGCAGTTACAGGGGGAATAATTCACCCCTCCACTTT | CASSYRGNNSPLHF
TRBJ1-5 | . | . | TRBV30 | TGTGCCTGGAGCCTTAAGGGGCTGCTAAAGGGGCCCCAGCATTTT | CAWSLKGLLKGPQHF
TRBJ1-2 | . | TRBD1 | TRBV7-2 | TGTGCCAGCAGCATGCGTACAGGGGTTGACAACTATGGCTACACCTTC | CASSMRTGVDNYGYTF
TRBJ2-7 | . | TRBD1 | TRBV2 | TGTGCCAGCAGTGAAGATAGGACAGGGCCGGTCGAGCAGTACTTC | CASSEDRTGPVEQYF
TRBJ2-5 | . | . | TRBV12-5 | TGTGCTAGTGGTTTGTTAGGCGGTAGACAAGAGACCCAGTACTTC | CASGLLGGRQETQYF
TRBJ1-1 | . | . | TRBV19 | TGTGCCAGTAGTAGGACAGTGAACACTGAAGCTTTCTTT | CASSRTVNTEAFF
TRBJ1-6 | . | TRBD1 | TRBV5-1 | TGCGCCAGCACGACAGGACAGGGTTATTCACCCCTCCACTTT | CASTTGQGYSPLHF
TRBJ2-1 | . | TRBD1 | TRBV6-1 | TGTGCCAGCAGTGAATCGAGGGACAGGTCATACAATGAGCAGTTCTTC | CASSESRDRSYNEQFF
TRBJ2-1 | . | TRBD1 | TRBV19 | TGTGCCAGTAAAAGTAGCCAGGGGGTCTACAATGAGCAGTTCTTC | CASKSSQGVYNEQFF
TRBJ1-1 | few | . | TRBV2 | TGTGCCAACCCGTCGGGGATTGGAGCTTTCTTT | CANPSGIGAFF
TRBJ1-4 | few | . | TRBV5-1 | TGCGCCAGCAGCTTGGGCCTGGGACAAGGGGTCGAAAAACTGTTTTTT | CASSLGLGQGVEKLFF
TRBJ2-7 | . | . | TRBV11-2 | TGTGCCAGCAGCTTAGATAGTAGTTCAGGGTGGCGGTACTTC | CASSLDSSSGWRYF
TRBJ2-1 | . | . | TRBV2 | TGTGCCAGCAGGGTGGGCATTAGCTCCTACAATGAGCAGTTCTTC | CASRVGISSYNEQFF
TRBJ2-7 | once | TRBD2 | TRBV7-8 | TGTGCCAGCGATGTGCGACTAGCGGGTTCCCGAAGCTCCTACGAGCAGTACTTC | CASDVRLAGSRSSYEQYF
TRBJ2-2 | . | TRBD2 | TRBV7-9 | TGTGCCAGCAGCTTCCAGAGTCCTTTGGCGGGGGAGAACGGGGAGCTGTTTTTT | CASSFQSPLAGENGELFF
TRBJ2-2 | . | . | TRBV6-5 | TGTGCCAGCAGTTGGCAAACCAACACCGGGGAGCTGTTTTTT | CASSWQTNTGELFF
TRBJ1-1 | once | . | TRBV9 | TGTGCCAGCAGCCCGGGGGGTATGAACACTGAAGCTTTCTTT | CASSPGGMNTEAFF
TRBJ2-3 | . | TRBD2 | TRBV7-9 | TGTGCCAGCAGCTTCGGACTAGCGGGGGGGGAAACAGATACGCAGTATTTT | CASSFGLAGGETDTQYF
TRBJ1-6 | . | . | TRBV4-1 | TGCGCCAGCAGCCAAGGAAGGGGGAATAATTCACCCCTCCACTTT | CASSQGRGNNSPLHF
TRBJ2-4 | once | TRBD1 | TRBV6-5 | TGTGCCAGCAGTTGGGACAGGGGGGCCAAAAACATTCAGTACTTC | CASSWDRGAKNIQYF
TRBJ1-6 | once | . | TRBV5-1 | TGCGCCAGCAGCCGGGACAACGGTGGTTCACCCCTCCACTTT | CASSRDNGGSPLHF
TRBJ1-3 | . | . | TRBV18 | TGTGCCAGCTCACCGACTCGGGGTTCTGGAAACACCATATATTTT | CASSPTRGSGNTIYF
TRBJ2-2 | . | . | TRBV9 | TGTGCCAGCAGTTCAAATGGGGCAGTGAACACCGGGGAGCTGTTTTTT | CASSSNGAVNTGELFF
TRBJ1-5 | . | . | TRBV7-9 | TGTGCCAGCAGCCGGGACATTAATCAGCCCCAGCATTTT | CASSRDINQPQHF
TRBJ2-2 | . | TRBD1 | TRBV3-1/TRBV3-2 | TGTGCCAGCAGCCAACGGGACAGTTACACCGGGGAGCTGTTTTTT | CASSQRDSYTGELFF
TRBJ1-3 | . | TRBD1 | TRBV10-3 | TGTGCCATCCAACAGGGGGCCACTGGAAACACCATATATTTT | CAIQQGATGNTIYF
TRBJ2-3 | . | TRBD2 | TRBV5-1 | TGCGCCAGCAGCTTGGGTCGAGCTAGCGGGGGACCAAGCACAGATACGCAGTATTTT | CASSLGRASGGPSTDTQYF
TRBJ2-7 | . | TRBD1 | TRBV15 | TGTGCCACCAGCAGAGAAGGACAGGGCTACGAGCAGTACTTC | CATSREGQGYEQYF
TRBJ1-1 | . | . | TRBV6-5 | TGTGCCAGCAGTTACTCGAGGGGGAAAACTGAAGCTTTCTTT | CASSYSRGKTEAFF
TRBJ1-1 | . | TRBD1 | TRBV2 | TGTGCCAGCAGGGGAGTGCGAACAGGGGAAAGTACTTATGAAGCTTTCTTT | CASRGVRTGESTYEAFF
TRBJ2-5 | . | . | TRBV29-1 | TGCAGCGTTGAAGATCGAGAGACCCAGTACTTC | CSVEDRETQYF
TRBJ1-1 | . | . | TRBV3-1/TRBV3-2 | TGTGCCAGCAGCTCCTTGAGGGACACAGAAGCTTTCTTT | CASSSLRDTEAFF
TRBJ1-1 | . | . | TRBV5-1 | TGCGCCAGCAGCTTGGGGCAGGTGGTGGTGAACACTGAAGCTTTCTTT | CASSLGQVVVNTEAFF
TRBJ2-7 | . | TRBD2 | TRBV6-6 | TGTGCCAGCAGCCCTAGCGGGGGCATCTACGAGCAGTACTTC | CASSPSGGIYEQYF
TRBJ2-2 | . | TRBD1 | TRBV4-1 | TGCGCCAGCAGCCAAGATTACGGGACAGGGAACACCGGGGAGCTGTTTTTT | CASSQDYGTGNTGELFF